The 18 T cell receptor beta chains below come from one sample, sequenced in a study of blood T cell repertoires in COVID-19 (TCRdb year 2020). To prepare the library, the immunoSEQ multiplex PCR assay was applied. The table comes from immuneACCESS by way of TCRdb, which keeps in-frame sequences with V and J called. Part of the clones is missing from these tables; in studies checked, under half for an unresolved V gene and the rest for unknown reasons. This sample has a few hundred thousand clones in its table, and 85% of those were observed once. The ten largest clones add up to roughly 3.6% of the sample. Sequences were obtained from peripheral blood. These receptors all stem from a woman between 18 and 29 years old with acute or convalescent COVID-19.

The rearrangement links TRBV27 to TRBJ1-5; D perhaps matches TRBD1 (5 bases). Trimming removed 5 bases at V and 5 bases at J, with 10 bases between. Per germline, CDR1 MNHEY and CDR2 SMNVEV (reference sequence). This CDR3 region has 13 residues. The CDR3 sequence: CASSASGYQPQHF. The CDR3 bases are TGTGCCAGCAGTGCTTCAGGGTATCAGCCCCAGCATTTT.

V is TRBV4-2 and J is TRBJ1-1; no firm D call. Germline CDR1 reads LGHNA; CDR2 reads YNFKEQ. The CDR3 is made up of 11 amino acids. V lost 1 base, J lost 7 bases, and 4 bases lay in between. CDR3 in DNA: TGTGCCAGCAGCCAAGGGCTTGAAGCTTTCTTT. Its translation: CASSQGLEAFF.

This clone occurred a few times. The V call is TRBV9, the J call TRBJ2-7; TRBD2 matches 8 bases. V lost 0 bases and J lost 2; bases outside the gene matches: 10. Germline CDR1 and CDR2: SGDLS and YYNGEE. CDR3 length: 17 amino acids. CDR3 DNA: TGTGCCAGCAGCGTAGCTTCATCGGGGGGGAACCCCTACGAGCAGTACTTC. Encoded protein: CASSVASSGGNPYEQYF.

This clone was detected once. The chain employs TRBV28 and TRBJ1-1, with a tentative D call TRBD1 (6 bases). CDR3 length: 12 amino acids. Germline V gives CDR1 MDHEN, CDR2 SYDVKM. V shed 3 bases and J shed 7 bases, with 9 bases lying between them. Here the CDR3 DNA reads TGTGCCAGCAGTTTCTCGGACAGTGAAGCTTTCTTT. This gives the protein CASSFSDSEAFF.

CDR3 nucleotide sequence: TGTGCCAGCAGCCACCAAGGGGGGGAAGAGACCCAGTACTTC. Protein product: CASSHQGGEETQYF. The chain is built from TRBV9 and TRBJ2-5, with D maybe TRBD2 (7 bases). The CDR3 length is 14 residues. V was clipped by 4 bases and J by 3 bases, with 13 bases between them. CDR1 SGDLS and CDR2 YYNGEE come from the germline V gene. Full variable domain (rest looked up from reference TRBV9 and TRBJ2-5): DSGVTQTPKHLITATGQRVTLRCSPRSGDLSVYWYQQSLDQGLQFLIQYYNGEERAKGNILERFSAQQFPDLHSELNLSSLELGDSALYFCASSHQGGEETQYFGPGTRLLVL.

J is TRBJ2-1 and V is TRBV6-6; maybe TRBD2 (6 bases). V was pared by 6 bases and J by 0 bases, with 24 bases between. The CDR3 is 19 residues long. Germline V gene sequence: CDR1 MNHNY, CDR2 SVGAGI (reference sequence). The CDR3: CASSSSAPEMTYSYNEQFF. The CDR3 DNA reads as TGTGCCAGCAGCTCTAGCGCCCCTGAGATGACCTACTCCTACAATGAGCAGTTCTTC.

This sequence joins TRBV5-1 and TRBJ2-7; D is perhaps TRBD2 (5 bases). Germline V gene data show CDR1 as SGHRS and CDR2 as YFSETQ. The CDR3 covers 14 residues. Trimming cost V 5 bases and J 1 base, with 13 bases left between them. CDR3 DNA: TGCGCCAGCAGTTGGGCCGGGGTTTCCTACGAGCAGTACTTC. As protein: CASSWAGVSYEQYF.

The CDR3 here is CASLGGWGQPQHF. The DNA for the CDR3 is TGTGCCAGTTTAGGGGGCTGGGGGCAGCCCCAGCATTTT. This chain connects TRBV19 to TRBJ1-5; TRBD1 matches at 7 bases. This CDR3 is 13 amino acids long. Germline V lookup: CDR1 LNHDA, CDR2 SQIVND (reference sequence). With 8 bases clipped from V and 7 bases from J, the junction kept 8 bases outside the gene matches.

The rearrangement links TRBV13 to TRBJ1-5; possibly TRBD1 for D (5 bases). Between the trimmed V and J ends, which lost 4 bases and 8 bases, there was a span of 15 bases. The CDR3 contains 14 residues. Germline assignment: CDR1 PRHDT and CDR2 FYEKMQ (reference sequence). The CDR3 loop reads CASSSGGEMEPQHF. CDR3 in DNA: TGTGCCAGCAGCTCGGGAGGGGAAATGGAGCCCCAGCATTTT. Full variable domain (rest looked up from reference TRBV13 and TRBJ1-5): AAGVIQSPRHLIKEKRETATLKCYPIPRHDTVYWYQQGPGQDPQFLISFYEKMQSDKGSIPDRFSAQQFSDYHSELNMSSLELGDSALYFCASSSGGEMEPQHFGDGTRLSIL.

The chain joins TRBV30 to TRBJ1-1; 8 nucleotides line up with TRBD1. This CDR3 is 14 amino acids long. V lost 3 bases, J lost 0 bases, and 3 bases stayed unmatched. CDR1 GTSNPN and CDR2 SVGIG come from the germline V gene (reference sequence). The CDR3 here is CAWRGDRMNTEAFF. The CDR3 nucleotides read TGTGCCTGGAGGGGGGACAGGATGAACACTGAAGCTTTCTTT.

The chain carries TRBV4-2 and TRBJ2-5, with D unresolved. Germline CDR1 LGHNA, CDR2 YNFKEQ. The CDR3 length is 15 residues. V lost 2 bases and J 0 bases, leaving 10 bases between the germline ends. In DNA, the CDR3 is TGTGCCAGCAGCCAAAAGGCCGACTACCAAGAGACCCAGTACTTC. This codes for CASSQKADYQETQYF.

The CDR3 DNA reads TGTGCCAGCAGCGTATCGGGCGGGATCGCAAACATTCAGTACTTC. The encoded protein is CASSVSGGIANIQYF. This chain uses TRBV9 with TRBJ2-4; a possible D gene is TRBD2 (6 bases). The CDR3 consists of 15 residues. With 1 base removed from V and 6 bases from J, the gap between germline ends came to 14 bases. Germline V gives CDR1 SGDLS, CDR2 YYNGEE.

This chain connects TRBV2 to TRBJ2-4, with 10 positions matching TRBD1. CDR1 and CDR2 from the germline V gene are SNHLY and FYNNEI. With 4 bases clipped from V and 9 bases from J, the junction kept 6 bases outside the gene matches. The CDR3 consists of 14 residues. This chain's CDR3 is CASSVGQGGPIQYF. CDR3 sequence (DNA): TGTGCCAGCAGTGTAGGACAGGGGGGTCCCATTCAGTACTTC.

The V gene is TRBV5-4, the J gene TRBJ2-7; TRBD2 aligns across 10 bases. This CDR3 comprises 16 residues. Germline assignment: CDR1 SGHNT and CDR2 YYREEE (reference sequence). J gave up 2 bases and V 4 bases, and 9 bases lay outside the gene matches. The CDR3 DNA sequence: TGTGCCAGCAGCATCCTTAGCGGGAGGCCACCCTACGAGCAGTACTTC. Its protein product is CASSILSGRPPYEQYF. Full variable domain (outside the CDR3, taken from reference TRBV5-4 and TRBJ2-7): ETGVTQSPTHLIKTRGQQVTLRCSSQSGHNTVSWYQQALGQGPQFIFQYYREEENGRGNFPPRFSGLQFPNYSSELNVNALELDDSALYLCASSILSGRPPYEQYFGPGTRLTVT.

This clone has a single count. J is TRBJ2-7 and V is TRBV9, with D uncertain. Germline V CDR1 and CDR2: SGDLS, YYNGEE. Trimming stripped 4 bases from V and 7 bases from J, with 18 bases between. The CDR3 covers 14 residues. CDR3 in DNA: TGTGCCAGCAGCCTCACTCCCCGTCCTTTAGAGCAGTACTTC. Its translation: CASSLTPRPLEQYF.

The chain links TRBV28 to TRBJ1-6; possible D gene TRBD1, 6 bases. CDR3 size: 15 residues. V lost 8 bases and J lost 9, with 20 bases in between. Germline V gene sequence: CDR1 MDHEN, CDR2 SYDVKM. This chain's CDR3 is CASASLRARGSPLHF. CDR3 coding DNA: TGTGCCAGCGCATCCCTCCGGGCCAGGGGTTCACCCCTCCACTTT.

The V and J genes are TRBV5-1 and TRBJ1-2, with D possibly TRBD1 on 6 matching bases. This CDR3 contains 15 residues. Germline loops: CDR1 SGHRS, CDR2 YFSETQ. V lost 4 bases to trimming and J lost 3 bases, with 16 bases between them. The CDR3 DNA reads TGCGCCAGCAGCGCGACAGGTCTGGGGGACTATGGCTACACCTTC. As protein: CASSATGLGDYGYTF. Together with reference TRBV5-1 and TRBJ1-2, the CDR3 gives the full variable domain: KAGVTQTPRYLIKTRGQQVTLSCSPISGHRSVSWYQQTPGQGLQFLFEYFSETQRNKGNFPGRFSGRQFSNSRSEMNVSTLELGDSALYLCASSATGLGDYGYTFGSGTRLTVV.

This clone was seen just once. V and J are TRBV7-7 and TRBJ2-7; maybe TRBD1 (5 bases). This CDR3 comprises 15 residues. Germline-derived CDR1 and CDR2 are SSHAT and FNYEAQ (reference sequence). Trimming stripped 0 bases from V and 2 bases from J, with 11 bases between. The CDR3 bases are TGTGCCAGCAGCTTAGCAAGCCACAGGACCTACGAGCAGTACTTC. Amino acids: CASSLASHRTYEQYF.